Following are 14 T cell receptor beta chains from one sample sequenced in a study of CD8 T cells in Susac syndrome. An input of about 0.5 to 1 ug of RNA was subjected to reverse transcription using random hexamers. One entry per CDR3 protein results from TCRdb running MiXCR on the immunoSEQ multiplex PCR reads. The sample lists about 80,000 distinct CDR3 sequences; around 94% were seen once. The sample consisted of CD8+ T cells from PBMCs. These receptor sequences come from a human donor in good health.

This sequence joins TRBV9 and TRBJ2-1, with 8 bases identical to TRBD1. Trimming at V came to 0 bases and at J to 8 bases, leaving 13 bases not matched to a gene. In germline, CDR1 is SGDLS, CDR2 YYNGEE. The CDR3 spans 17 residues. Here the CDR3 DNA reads TGTGCCAGCAGCGTAGGTGGGGGGACAGGTGGCTTGGATGAGCAGTTCTTC. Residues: CASSVGGGTGGLDEQFF.

CDR3 protein: CASSWRPGPYSNQPQHF. In DNA form, the CDR3 reads TGCGCCAGCAGCTGGCGCCCTGGACCCTATAGCAATCAGCCCCAGCATTTT. The chain links TRBV5-1 to TRBJ1-5, with D unclear. V lost 3 bases and J 0 bases, leaving 16 bases between the germline ends. Per germline, CDR1 SGHRS and CDR2 YFSETQ. This CDR3 contains 17 residues. Supplemented by reference TRBV5-1 and TRBJ1-5, the full variable domain reads KAGVTQTPRYLIKTRGQQVTLSCSPISGHRSVSWYQQTPGQGLQFLFEYFSETQRNKGNFPGRFSGRQFSNSRSEMNVSTLELGDSALYLCASSWRPGPYSNQPQHFGDGTRLSIL.

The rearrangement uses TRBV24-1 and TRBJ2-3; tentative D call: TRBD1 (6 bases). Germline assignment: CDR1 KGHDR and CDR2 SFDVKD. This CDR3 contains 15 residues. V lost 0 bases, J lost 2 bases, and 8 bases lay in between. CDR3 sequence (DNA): TGTGCCACCAGTGATTTGCAGGGACACACAGATACGCAGTATTTT. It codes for CATSDLQGHTDTQYF.

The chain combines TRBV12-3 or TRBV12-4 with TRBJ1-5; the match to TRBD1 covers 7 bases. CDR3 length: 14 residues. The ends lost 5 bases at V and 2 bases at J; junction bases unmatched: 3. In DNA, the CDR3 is TGTGCCAGCAGTCCAACAGGGGGCAATCAGCCCCAGCATTTT. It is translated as CASSPTGGNQPQHF.

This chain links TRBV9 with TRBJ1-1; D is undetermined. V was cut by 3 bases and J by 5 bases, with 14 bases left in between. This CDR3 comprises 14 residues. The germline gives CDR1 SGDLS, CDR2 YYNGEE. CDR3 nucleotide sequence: TGTGCCAGCAGCGGGTCCTCGGGGATGACTGAAGCTTTCTTT. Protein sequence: CASSGSSGMTEAFF.

In DNA form, the CDR3 reads TGCAGTGCTAGAGATCGCGGGACAGGGTTCCAAGAGACCCAGTACTTC. This gives the protein CSARDRGTGFQETQYF. The V and J genes are TRBV20-1 and TRBJ2-5; TRBD1 aligns across 9 bases. In germline, CDR1 is DFQATT, CDR2 SNEGSKA (reference sequence). The CDR3 spans 16 residues. J lost 1 base, V lost 0 bases, and 6 bases had no gene match.

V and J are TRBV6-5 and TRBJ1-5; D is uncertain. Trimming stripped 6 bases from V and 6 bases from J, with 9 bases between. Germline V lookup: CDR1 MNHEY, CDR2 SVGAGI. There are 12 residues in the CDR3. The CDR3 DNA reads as TGTGCCAGCAGCGAGTATGGTCAGCCCCAGCATTTT. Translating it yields CASSEYGQPQHF.

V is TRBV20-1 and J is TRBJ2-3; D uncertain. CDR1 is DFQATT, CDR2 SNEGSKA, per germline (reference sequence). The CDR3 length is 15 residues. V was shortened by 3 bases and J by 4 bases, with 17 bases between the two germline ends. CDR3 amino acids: CSARGFLIGADTQYF. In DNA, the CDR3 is TGCAGTGCTAGGGGTTTTCTTATAGGCGCAGATACGCAGTATTTT.

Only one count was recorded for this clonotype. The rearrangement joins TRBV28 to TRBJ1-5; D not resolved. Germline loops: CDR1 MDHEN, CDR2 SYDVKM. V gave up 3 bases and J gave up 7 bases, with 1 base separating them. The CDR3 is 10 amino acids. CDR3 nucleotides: TGTGCCAGCAGTTTCCAGCCCCAGCATTTT. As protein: CASSFQPQHF.

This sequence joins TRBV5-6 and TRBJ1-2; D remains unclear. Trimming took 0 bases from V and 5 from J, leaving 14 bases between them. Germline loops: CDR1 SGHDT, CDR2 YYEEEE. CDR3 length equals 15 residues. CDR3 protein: CASSLEYRAGYGYTF. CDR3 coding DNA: TGTGCCAGCAGCTTGGAGTATCGGGCGGGTTATGGCTACACCTTC.

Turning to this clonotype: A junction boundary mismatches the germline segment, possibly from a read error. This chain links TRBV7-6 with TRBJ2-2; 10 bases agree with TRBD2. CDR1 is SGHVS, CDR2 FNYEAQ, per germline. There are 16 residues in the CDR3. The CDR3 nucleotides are TGTGCCAGCAGCCTAGCGGGAGCGGGGAGCACCGGGGAGCTGTTTTTT. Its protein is CASSLAGAGSTGELFF.

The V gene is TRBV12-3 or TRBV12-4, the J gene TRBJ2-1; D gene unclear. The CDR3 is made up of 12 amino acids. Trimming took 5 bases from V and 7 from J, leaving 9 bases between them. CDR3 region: CASSLTQNEQFF. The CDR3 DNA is TGTGCCAGCAGTCTAACCCAGAATGAGCAGTTCTTC.

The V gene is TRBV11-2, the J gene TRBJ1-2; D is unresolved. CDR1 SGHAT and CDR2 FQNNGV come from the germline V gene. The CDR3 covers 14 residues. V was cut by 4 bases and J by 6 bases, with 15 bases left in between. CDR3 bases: TGTGCCAGCAGCTCCTGGACCGACGCTCATGGCTACACCTTC. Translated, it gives CASSSWTDAHGYTF. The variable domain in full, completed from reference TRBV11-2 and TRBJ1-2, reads EAGVAQSPRYKIIEKRQSVAFWCNPISGHATLYWYQQILGQGPKLLIQFQNNGVVDDSQLPKDRFSAERLKGVDSTLKIQPAKLEDSAVYLCASSSWTDAHGYTFGSGTRLTVV.

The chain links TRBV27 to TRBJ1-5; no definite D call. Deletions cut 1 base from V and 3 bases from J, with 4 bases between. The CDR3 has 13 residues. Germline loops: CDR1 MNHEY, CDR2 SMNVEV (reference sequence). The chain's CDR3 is CASSLFLNQPQHF. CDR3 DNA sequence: TGTGCCAGCAGTTTATTTCTCAATCAGCCCCAGCATTTT.